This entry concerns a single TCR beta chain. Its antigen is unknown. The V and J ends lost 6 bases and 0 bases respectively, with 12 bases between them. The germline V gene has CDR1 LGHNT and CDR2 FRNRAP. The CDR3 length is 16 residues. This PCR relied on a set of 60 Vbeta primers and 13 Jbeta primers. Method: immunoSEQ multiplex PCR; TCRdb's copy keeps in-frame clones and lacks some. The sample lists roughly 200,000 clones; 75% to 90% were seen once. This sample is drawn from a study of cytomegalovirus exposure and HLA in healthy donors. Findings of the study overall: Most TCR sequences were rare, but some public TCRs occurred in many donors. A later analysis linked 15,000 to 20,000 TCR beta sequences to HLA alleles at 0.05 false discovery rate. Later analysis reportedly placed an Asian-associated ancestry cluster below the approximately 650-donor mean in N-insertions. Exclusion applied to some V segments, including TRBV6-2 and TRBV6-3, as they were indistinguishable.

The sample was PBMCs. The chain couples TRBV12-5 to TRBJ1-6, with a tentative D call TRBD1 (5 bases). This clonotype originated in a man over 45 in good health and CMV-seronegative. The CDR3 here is CASGAGGTSYNSPLHF. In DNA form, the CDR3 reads TGTGCTAGTGGCGCCGGCGGGACCTCCTATAATTCACCCCTCCACTTT.